This T cell receptor beta chain was observed in a study of blood T cells in healthy people across ages. Study findings and constraints: Reliance upon unsorted PBMCs precluded definitive naive versus antigen-experienced comparison. Total diversity from one million sequenced T cells was likely underestimated.

The CDR3 runs 16 residues. Looked up from germline, CDR1 is SGHVS and CDR2 is FNYEAQ. V was pared by 3 bases and J by 4 bases, with 8 bases of the junction left unmatched. A note on this clonotype: Antigen: not known.

The authors ran a second PCR of about 6 to 12 cycles using a sample-barcoded 5' primer and a J-beta primer mix. Every molecule of cDNA carried a tag from a template-switch adaptor with 12 random nucleotides. All samples yielded 3 million or more CDR3-containing paired-end reads. From the 5' RACE reads, TCRdb called clonotypes with MiXCR, one entry per CDR3 protein. The table has 1.5 million to 2 million distinct CDR3 sequences, 30% to 35% seen once; the top ten hold around 10%. The sequence was collected from a woman younger than 45 in good health. The rearrangement joins TRBV7-6 to TRBJ2-5, with 10 bases lining up with TRBD1. The sample taken for sequencing was blood. The CDR3 loop is CASSLGGQGRGETQYF. As DNA, the CDR3 is TGTGCCAGCAGCTTGGGGGGACAGGGGAGAGGAGAGACCCAGTACTTC.